This T cell receptor (beta chain) was sequenced for a study of OX40 agonist ivuxolimab in advanced cancers. Whole-study findings and limits: CD8+ T cells showed, on average, more clonal expansion than CD4+ cells.

Generated by immunoSEQ multiplex PCR, the TCRdb table keeps only in-frame clones and is missing some. The table has about 79,000 clones, roughly 94% seen once. Of note for this clone: Antigen specificity is unknown.

The CDR3 has 13 residues. V was pared by 6 bases and J by 7 bases, with 15 bases between. Germline CDR1 SNHLY, CDR2 FYNNEI. This receptor was obtained from an adult with an advanced solid tumor such as melanoma, head and neck, liver or kidney cancer. Sequences were derived from CD4+ or CD8+ T cells sorted from blood, sampled in a trial of the OX40 agonist ivuxolimab. V gene TRBV2 combines with J gene TRBJ1-1; possible D gene TRBD1, 6 bases. CDR3 protein: CASSVRGAGEAFF. The CDR3 DNA follows: TGTGCCAGCAGCGTCAGGGGTGCGGGTGAAGCTTTCTTT.